These 21 T cell receptor beta chains were sequenced from one sample in a study of OX40 agonist ivuxolimab in advanced cancers. The assay was immunoSEQ multiplex PCR, and TCRdb's table has in-frame clones only and misses some. The sample holds 20,000 to 25,000 clones, under 90% seen once. The sequencing here drew on CD4+ or CD8+ T cells sorted from blood, taken in a trial of the OX40 agonist ivuxolimab. Receptors originate from an adult with an advanced solid tumor such as melanoma, head and neck, liver or kidney cancer.

The chain couples TRBV11-2 to TRBJ2-1; no clear D. In germline, CDR1 is SGHAT, CDR2 FQNNGV. V was shortened by 1 base and J by 10 bases, with 8 bases between the two germline ends. This CDR3 contains 12 residues. The CDR3 sequence: CASSLGGAEQFF. CDR3 sequence (DNA): TGTGCCAGCAGCTTAGGTGGAGCGGAGCAGTTCTTC.

V gene TRBV10-1 combines with J gene TRBJ2-3; D is ambiguous. Trimming pared 1 base from V and 2 bases from J, leaving 13 bases between. The CDR3 extends over 16 amino acids. CDR1 and CDR2 (germline): WNHNN, SYGVQD (reference sequence). This CDR3 is CASSEFPTGPTDTQYF. CDR3 nucleotides: TGCGCCAGCAGTGAGTTCCCAACGGGTCCCACAGATACGCAGTATTTT.

The rearrangement uses TRBV5-5 and TRBJ2-7; 9 bases fit TRBD1. This CDR3 is built from 14 residues. Germline assignment: CDR1 SGHKS and CDR2 YYEKEE (reference sequence). The ends lost 2 bases at V and 2 bases at J; junction bases unmatched: 2. The CDR3 here is CASSLWDRAYEQYF. The CDR3 DNA is TGTGCCAGCAGCTTATGGGACAGGGCCTACGAGCAGTACTTC. The entire variable domain, with the rest obtained from reference TRBV5-5 and TRBJ2-7, is as follows: DAGVTQSPTHLIKTRGQQVTLRCSPISGHKSVSWYQQVLGQGPQFIFQYYEKEERGRGNFPDRFSARQFPNYSSELNVNALLLGDSALYLCASSLWDRAYEQYFGPGTRLTVT.

The chain recombines TRBV5-6 with TRBJ1-2; 7 bases map to TRBD1. This CDR3 has 14 amino acids. V lost 0 bases, J lost 4 bases, and 3 bases stayed unmatched. Germline loops: CDR1 SGHDT, CDR2 YYEEEE. CDR3 loop: CASSLGDSLYGYTF. CDR3 nucleotide sequence: TGTGCCAGCAGCTTGGGGGACAGCCTCTATGGCTACACCTTC. Combining the CDR3 with reference TRBV5-6 and TRBJ1-2 gives the whole variable domain DAGVTQSPTHLIKTRGQQVTLRCSPKSGHDTVSWYQQALGQGPQFIFQYYEEEERQRGNFPDRFSGHQFPNYSSELNVNALLLGDSALYLCASSLGDSLYGYTFGSGTRLTVV.

This clone has only one observation. The rearrangement links TRBV11-2 to TRBJ1-3; D call uncertain. Between the trimmed V and J ends, which lost 6 bases and 0 bases, there was a span of 9 bases. Germline CDR1 reads SGHAT; CDR2 reads FQNNGV. The CDR3 loop spans 14 amino acids. CDR3 amino acids: CASSPGASGNTIYF. CDR3 DNA: TGTGCCAGCAGTCCGGGAGCCTCTGGAAACACCATATATTTT.

The gene calls are TRBV15 and TRBJ2-1; tentatively, D is TRBD1 or TRBD2 (5 bases each). From germline, CDR1 is LNHNV and CDR2 YYDKDF (reference sequence). This CDR3 is built from 11 residues. V lost 5 bases and J 10 bases, leaving 9 bases between the germline ends. CDR3 in amino acids: CATSEGTEQFF. The CDR3 coding sequence is TGTGCCACCAGCGAGGGGACGGAGCAGTTCTTC. The full variable domain, its missing parts supplied by reference TRBV15 and TRBJ2-1, is DAMVIQNPRYQVTQFGKPVTLSCSQTLNHNVMYWYQQKSSQAPKLLFHYYDKDFNNEADTPDNFQSRRPNTSFCFLDIRSPGLGDTAMYLCATSEGTEQFFGPGTRLTVL.

This clone was recorded once. The chain combines TRBV5-4 with TRBJ2-6; no clear D. Trimming left V 4 bases short and J 0 bases short, with 11 bases between. Per the germline V gene, CDR1 is SGHNT and CDR2 is YYREEE (reference sequence). This CDR3 has 16 residues. The CDR3 sequence: CASSVGGISGANVLTF. Here the CDR3 DNA reads TGTGCCAGCAGCGTCGGCGGTATCTCTGGGGCCAACGTCCTGACTTTC.

The chain links TRBV4-1 to TRBJ2-3, with D perhaps given as TRBD1 or TRBD2 (5 bases each). This CDR3 region has 14 residues. The germline V and J ends were trimmed by 1 base and 5 bases, with 10 bases remaining between them. From germline, CDR1 is MGHRA and CDR2 YSYEKL. This CDR3 is CASSQAGTGDTQYF. The CDR3 coding sequence is TGCGCCAGCAGCCAAGCAGGGACCGGAGATACGCAGTATTTT.

This clone showed up just once. This rearrangement joins TRBV6-5 to TRBJ1-2; tentative D call: TRBD1 (5 bases). Looked up from germline, CDR1 is MNHEY and CDR2 is SVGAGI. CDR3 length: 14 amino acids. V lost 7 bases and J lost 7, with 19 bases in between. The CDR3 loop is CASNPGTHGLGYTF. The CDR3, as DNA: TGTGCCAGCAACCCAGGGACGCACGGACTTGGCTACACCTTC.

The table lists this clone with a count of one. The rearrangement links TRBV28 to TRBJ1-5; D perhaps matches TRBD1 (6 bases). The CDR3 length is 14 residues. Deletions cut 8 bases from V and 6 bases from J, with 17 bases between. Per germline, CDR1 MDHEN and CDR2 SYDVKM. CDR3 nucleotide sequence: TGTGCCAGCTCCGGGACACAAGTTAGTCAGCCCCAGCATTTT. Encoded protein: CASSGTQVSQPQHF.

This clone was counted a few times. V usage is TRBV7-6 and J usage is TRBJ1-1, with D possibly TRBD1 on 5 matching bases. The CDR3 has 14 amino acids. Germline V gives CDR1 SGHVS, CDR2 FNYEAQ. V gave up 3 bases and J gave up 4 bases, with 12 bases separating them. The CDR3 spells CASSFGGVGTEAFF. DNA for the CDR3: TGTGCCAGCAGCTTTGGGGGGGTGGGCACTGAAGCTTTCTTT.

V and J are TRBV10-3 and TRBJ1-3; D gene uncertain. CDR3 length: 11 residues. Germline CDR1 ENHRY, CDR2 SYGVKD. V was clipped by 10 bases and J by 0 bases, with 4 bases between them. CDR3 DNA sequence: TGTGCCAGCAGCTCTGGAAACACCATATATTTT. It translates to CASSSGNTIYF.

CDR3 loop: CASIGRRNTIYF. CDR3 coding DNA: TGTGCCAGCATAGGGCGTCGAAACACCATATATTTT. The chain combines TRBV2 with TRBJ1-3, with D unclear. With 7 bases removed from V and 5 bases from J, the gap between germline ends came to 9 bases. The germline V gene has CDR1 SNHLY and CDR2 FYNNEI. CDR3 size: 12 residues.

The chain joins TRBV19 to TRBJ2-7, with a possible D match to TRBD1 (5 bases). V was trimmed by 4 bases and J by 3 bases, leaving 16 bases between them. The CDR3 covers 15 residues. Looked up from germline, CDR1 is LNHDA and CDR2 is SQIVND (reference sequence). The CDR3 DNA is TGTGCCAGTAGTAGTAAAAGGGGAAATGGCTACGAGCAGTACTTC. Amino acids: CASSSKRGNGYEQYF.

This sequence joins TRBV14 and TRBJ2-1; D is perhaps TRBD1 (6 bases). CDR1 is SGHDN and CDR2 is FVKESK in the germline V gene. The CDR3 totals 16 residues. V lost 1 base to trimming and J lost 0 bases, with 10 bases between them. The CDR3 region is CASSQVTGSSYNEQFF. CDR3 in DNA: TGTGCCAGCAGCCAAGTCACAGGGAGCTCCTACAATGAGCAGTTCTTC. Filled out from reference TRBV14 and TRBJ2-1, the complete variable domain reads EAGVTQFPSHSVIEKGQTVTLRCDPISGHDNLYWYRRVMGKEIKFLLHFVKESKQDESGMPNNRFLAERTGGTYSTLKVQPAELEDSGVYFCASSQVTGSSYNEQFFGPGTRLTVL.

This chain joins TRBV15 and TRBJ2-1; 9 positions match TRBD1. From germline, CDR1 is LNHNV and CDR2 YYDKDF (reference sequence). The CDR3 contains 16 residues. Losses at the gene ends were 3 bases for V and 4 bases for J; bases not matched to a gene: 7. The CDR3 sequence: CATSSWKGQGYNEQFF. The CDR3 DNA follows: TGTGCCACCAGCAGTTGGAAGGGACAGGGATACAATGAGCAGTTCTTC.

This chain links TRBV9 with TRBJ2-3; 10 bases match TRBD1. Germline lookup yields CDR1 SGDLS and CDR2 YYNGEE. The trim removed 2 bases at V and 3 bases at J, leaving 3 bases unmatched. The CDR3 spans 15 residues. CDR3 in DNA: TGTGCCAGCAGCGTGACAGGGGGCGCGACAGATACGCAGTATTTT. Encoded protein: CASSVTGGATDTQYF.

This chain links TRBV27 with TRBJ1-6; D not certain. V was clipped by 6 bases and J by 8 bases, with 14 bases between them. Germline CDR1 MNHEY, CDR2 SMNVEV (reference sequence). The CDR3 sequence is 14 residues long. The CDR3 here is CASSLATHDSPLHF. CDR3 coding DNA: TGTGCCAGCAGCCTTGCGACGCACGATTCACCCCTCCACTTT.

The chain combines TRBV5-5 with TRBJ1-5; 8 positions agree with TRBD1. This CDR3 has 15 amino acids. V gave up 3 bases and J gave up 3 bases; unmatched junction bases: 5. Germline CDR1 reads SGHKS; CDR2 reads YYEKEE (reference sequence). The CDR3 sequence: CASSSDRALNQPQHF. CDR3 DNA sequence: TGTGCCAGCAGCTCGGACAGGGCTCTCAATCAGCCCCAGCATTTT. The complete variable domain, with remaining parts taken from reference TRBV5-5 and TRBJ1-5, reads DAGVTQSPTHLIKTRGQQVTLRCSPISGHKSVSWYQQVLGQGPQFIFQYYEKEERGRGNFPDRFSARQFPNYSSELNVNALLLGDSALYLCASSSDRALNQPQHFGDGTRLSIL.

As for this clone: At one boundary the junction diverges from the germline segment, which might be a read error. This chain connects TRBV6-5 to TRBJ1-3, with unresolved D. The CDR3 spans 13 residues. Germline V lookup: CDR1 MNHEY, CDR2 SVGAGI. DNA of the CDR3: TGTGCCAGCAGCTACTTTCAGGCGGACACCATATATTTT. Amino acid sequence: CASSYFQADTIYF.

The gene calls are TRBV27 and TRBJ2-5; 8 bases match TRBD2. V lost 3 bases, J lost 5 bases, and 5 bases stayed unmatched. The germline CDR1 and CDR2 sequences are MNHEY and SMNVEV (reference sequence). This CDR3 comprises 14 residues. The CDR3 DNA follows: TGTGCCAGCAGTTTTCTGAGCGGGGGTGAGACCCAGTACTTC. It translates to CASSFLSGGETQYF.